This TCR beta chain was sequenced in a study of T cell changes during pregnancy in multiple sclerosis (dated by TCRdb to the late 2010s). About the full investigation: The study examined how the T cell repertoire changed over the course of pregnancy in women with multiple sclerosis.

Remarks on this clone: The target of this receptor is not known. The record has no base qualities; no much larger clone is one base away.

Libraries were prepared through the immunoSEQ multiplex PCR assay. Drawn from immuneACCESS, this table holds only the in-frame rearrangements with V and J called that TCRdb kept. Clones are partly lost; checked studies trace under half to an unresolved V gene and leave the rest unexplained. The sample table contains tens of thousands of clones; only one count was recorded for around 91% of them. The ten largest account for around 0.45% of the sample. Trimming at the junction amounts to 8 bases on V and 5 bases on J, and the germline ends lie 12 bases apart. The CDR3 runs 13 residues from the cysteine to the phenylalanine. The DNA shown is the 39-base CDR3, in frame from base 1. The germline V gene encodes CDR1 MNHNS and CDR2 SASEGT.

Recombination linked TRBV6-1 to TRBJ2-2; the D gene lacks a confident call. The receptor's source is a female donor in good health, enrolled as a control in a pregnancy study. This material consisted of CD4+ T cells from peripheral blood mononuclear cells, taken in the second trimester of pregnancy. The CDR3 protein: CASHTQETGELFF. The nucleotide sequence reads as follows: TGTGCCAGCCATACTCAAGAGACCGGGGAGCTGTTTTTT.